The next 25 T cell receptor beta chains were all read from a single sample in a study of blood T cell repertoires in COVID-19. TCRdb keeps only in-frame clones here, not all; method: immunoSEQ multiplex PCR. The sample contains approximately 300,000 clones, over 75% of which appear only once. The sample consisted of peripheral blood. These receptor sequences come from a woman aged 25 to 45 with COVID-19, enrolled during active disease.

The gene calls are TRBV4-3 and TRBJ2-5; 7 bases map to TRBD1. The CDR3 has 13 amino acids. Germline V gene sequence: CDR1 LGHNA, CDR2 YSLEER. The junction had 4 bases not matched to a gene; V was cut back by 4 bases and J by 5 bases. In nucleotides, the CDR3 is TGCGCCAGCAGCCTACAGGGGCGGGAGACCCAGTACTTC. Encoded protein: CASSLQGRETQYF.

This chain uses TRBV24-1 with TRBJ2-5; TRBD1 is a possible D gene (5 bases). Germline V gene data show CDR1 as KGHDR and CDR2 as SFDVKD. The CDR3 has 14 amino acids. Trimming stripped 1 base from V and 5 bases from J, with 10 bases between. CDR3 loop: CATSDLQKGETQYF. DNA of the CDR3: TGTGCCACCAGTGATTTACAAAAGGGGGAGACCCAGTACTTC.

The V and J genes are TRBV5-1 and TRBJ2-7; 7 nucleotides match TRBD1. Germline CDR1 reads SGHRS; CDR2 reads YFSETQ. The CDR3 has 13 residues. Trimming cost V 5 bases and J 5 bases; bases outside gene matches: 7. CDR3 nucleotides: TGCGCCAGCAGGATCGGACAGGCGGACGAGCAGTACTTC. Protein sequence: CASRIGQADEQYF.

Of note for this clone: This same CDR3 is encoded by further DNA sequences in the sample. The V and J genes are TRBV28 and TRBJ2-7; maybe TRBD2 (6 bases). Germline loops: CDR1 MDHEN, CDR2 SYDVKM. The CDR3 covers 11 residues. The V and J ends lost 5 bases and 7 bases respectively, with 9 bases between them. This CDR3 is CASSSGYEQYF. In DNA form, the CDR3 reads TGTGCCAGCAGTAGCGGGTATGAGCAGTACTTC.

This CDR3 reads CASRPTGARGNTIYF. The DNA for the CDR3 is TGTGCCAGCAGGCCCACAGGCGCCCGTGGAAACACCATATATTTT. V and J are TRBV28 and TRBJ1-3; possible D gene TRBD1, 5 bases. There are 15 residues in the CDR3. The ends were cut back, 6 bases at V and 3 bases at J, with 15 bases in the middle. Germline-derived CDR1 and CDR2 are MDHEN and SYDVKM. Looking up the rest from reference TRBV28 and TRBJ1-3 gives the full variable domain: DVKVTQSSRYLVKRTGEKVFLECVQDMDHENMFWYRQDPGLGLRLIYFSYDVKMKEKGDIPEGYSVSREKKERFSLILESASTNQTSMYLCASRPTGARGNTIYFGEGSWLTVV.

The chain carries TRBV28 and TRBJ1-4; TRBD1 is a possible D gene (5 bases). The germline V gene has CDR1 MDHEN and CDR2 SYDVKM. The length of the CDR3 is 13 residues. The V end lost 10 bases, the J end lost 5 bases, and 14 bases lay between the germline ends. CDR3 in amino acids: CATRQKGNEKLFF. CDR3 in DNA: TGTGCCACCAGACAGAAAGGAAATGAAAAACTGTTTTTT. Filled out from reference TRBV28 and TRBJ1-4, the complete variable domain reads DVKVTQSSRYLVKRTGEKVFLECVQDMDHENMFWYRQDPGLGLRLIYFSYDVKMKEKGDIPEGYSVSREKKERFSLILESASTNQTSMYLCATRQKGNEKLFFGSGTQLSVL.

The chain joins TRBV30 to TRBJ1-4; possibly TRBD1 for D (5 bases). Trimming left V 0 bases short and J 1 base short, with 9 bases between. Germline-derived CDR1 and CDR2 are GTSNPN and SVGIG (reference sequence). This CDR3 is built from 15 residues. For the CDR3, the DNA is TGTGCCTGGAGTGTACGGGGGGAAACTAATGAAAAACTGTTTTTT. Protein product: CAWSVRGETNEKLFF.

The V and J genes are TRBV5-1 and TRBJ2-7, with TRBD2 matching over 13 bases. The CDR3 contains 17 residues. Losses at the gene ends were 3 bases for V and 6 bases for J; bases not matched to a gene: 12. Per the germline V gene, CDR1 is SGHRS and CDR2 is YFSETQ. CDR3 DNA: TGCGCCAGCAGCTCGAGACTCGGACTAGCGGGAGAGGGCGAGCAGTACTTC. Amino acids: CASSSRLGLAGEGEQYF.

This clone was seen just once. The gene calls are TRBV11-3 and TRBJ2-5, with D unresolved. Per germline, CDR1 SGHNT and CDR2 YENEEA. The CDR3 contains 13 residues. The V and J ends lost 4 bases and 2 bases respectively, with 8 bases between them. DNA of the CDR3: TGTGCCAGCAGCTCGCGCCTTCAAGAGACCCAGTACTTC. It is translated as CASSSRLQETQYF. Full variable domain (rest looked up from reference TRBV11-3 and TRBJ2-5): EAGVVQSPRYKIIEKKQPVAFWCNPISGHNTLYWYLQNLGQGPELLIRYENEEAVDDSQLPKDRFSAERLKGVDSTLKIQPAELGDSAVYLCASSSRLQETQYFGPGTRLLVL.

The chain links TRBV6-4 to TRBJ2-3, with TRBD2 identical over 8 bases. Germline V gene sequence: CDR1 MRHNA, CDR2 SNTAGT. V was pared by 3 bases and J by 3 bases, with 11 bases of the junction left unmatched. The CDR3 loop spans 17 amino acids. In DNA, the CDR3 is TGTGCCAGCAGTGAAGGGGTAGCGGGAAGTATTACAGATACGCAGTATTTT. This encodes CASSEGVAGSITDTQYF.

The gene calls are TRBV7-3 and TRBJ2-1, with 9 bases matching TRBD2. The CDR3 has 14 amino acids. The V gene's germline CDR1 is SGHTA and CDR2 FQGTGA. V lost 2 bases to trimming and J lost 8 bases; unmatched junction nucleotides: 4. The CDR3 bases are TGTGCCAGCAGCTTAGCGGGAGGGACCTATGAGCAGTTCTTC. Translating it yields CASSLAGGTYEQFF.

The chain carries TRBV5-1 and TRBJ2-1, with 9 bases identical to TRBD1. The J segment lost 6 bases and the V segment lost 6 bases, leaving 7 bases of the junction unmatched. There are 14 residues in the CDR3. CDR1 SGHRS and CDR2 YFSETQ come from the germline V gene. The CDR3 bases are TGCGCCAGCACTTACACAGGGGGCCGCAATGAGCAGTTCTTC. Translating it yields CASTYTGGRNEQFF.

CDR3 DNA: TGTGCCAGCTCACCAGGGACTACCGCCGGGGAGCTGTTTTTT. This encodes CASSPGTTAGELFF. The chain links TRBV18 to TRBJ2-2; 7 nucleotides align to TRBD2. CDR3 length equals 14 residues. The germline CDR1 and CDR2 sequences are KGHSH and LQKENI. V shed 2 bases and J 6 bases; nucleotides not matched to a gene: 3.

The J gene is TRBJ2-3, the V gene TRBV5-4; D perhaps matches TRBD1 (6 bases). Germline V gene data show CDR1 as SGHNT and CDR2 as YYREEE (reference sequence). V was pared by 2 bases and J by 0 bases, with 10 bases between. This CDR3 is built from 15 residues. The CDR3 region is CASSFSGASTDTQYF. The CDR3 nucleotides read TGTGCCAGCAGCTTCTCAGGGGCTAGCACAGATACGCAGTATTTT.

V is TRBV6-5 and J is TRBJ2-3, with TRBD2 identical over 7 bases. The CDR3 covers 15 residues. V lost 4 bases, J lost 4 bases, and 8 bases stayed unmatched. Germline V gives CDR1 MNHEY, CDR2 SVGAGI. The CDR3 loop reads CASSFLAESADTQYF. DNA of the CDR3: TGTGCCAGCAGTTTCCTAGCGGAGTCGGCAGATACGCAGTATTTT.

This chain joins TRBV5-4 and TRBJ2-1; 13 nucleotides line up with TRBD2. The junction had 7 bases not matched to a gene; V was cut back by 4 bases and J by 6 bases. The CDR3 sequence is 16 residues long. From germline, CDR1 is SGHNT and CDR2 YYREEE (reference sequence). The CDR3 spells CASSGKLAGGTNEQFF. The DNA for the CDR3 is TGTGCCAGCAGCGGAAAACTAGCGGGAGGGACCAATGAGCAGTTCTTC.

The V and J genes are TRBV5-1 and TRBJ2-7; the D gene is possibly TRBD2 (6 bases). The V and J ends lost 2 bases and 5 bases respectively, with 14 bases between them. The V gene's germline CDR1 is SGHRS and CDR2 YFSETQ. The CDR3 has 14 residues. Here the CDR3 reads CASSFRGAGHEQYF. DNA of the CDR3: TGCGCCAGCAGCTTCAGAGGGGCGGGACACGAGCAGTACTTC.

This chain joins TRBV9 and TRBJ2-5, with TRBD1 matching 10 bases. The CDR3 runs to 14 residues. The V segment lost 4 bases and the J segment 3 bases; nucleotides outside the gene matches: 3. CDR1 is SGDLS, CDR2 YYNGEE, per germline. The CDR3 here is CASSLGTGEETQYF. As DNA, the CDR3 is TGTGCCAGCAGCCTAGGGACAGGGGAAGAGACCCAGTACTTC.

The chain couples TRBV29-1 to TRBJ2-1, with a possible D match to TRBD1 (5 bases). The CDR3 length is 11 residues. CDR1 is SQVTM, CDR2 ANQGSEA, per germline. Trimming removed 8 bases at V and 5 bases at J, with 10 bases between. The CDR3 is CSLRGHNEQFF. In DNA, the CDR3 is TGCAGCTTAAGGGGTCACAATGAGCAGTTCTTC.

The table lists this clone with a count of one. The chain combines TRBV20-1 with TRBJ2-1, with D tentatively TRBD2 (6 bases). CDR1 is DFQATT and CDR2 is SNEGSKA in the germline V gene (reference sequence). The V end lost 3 bases, the J end lost 10 bases, and 19 bases lay between the germline ends. This CDR3 is 14 amino acids long. CDR3 region: CSASWRGLAREQFF. In DNA, the CDR3 is TGCAGTGCTAGTTGGAGGGGCTTAGCCCGCGAGCAGTTCTTC.

The chain links TRBV5-6 to TRBJ2-7; TRBD1 is a possible D gene (8 bases). Trimming cost V 1 base and J 0 bases, with 20 bases left between them. The CDR3 is 18 residues long. The germline V gene has CDR1 SGHDT and CDR2 YYEEEE. CDR3 sequence: CASSLSVERDRTSYEQYF. The CDR3 DNA is TGTGCCAGCAGCTTGTCGGTGGAGCGGGACAGGACCTCCTACGAGCAGTACTTC.

The gene calls are TRBV5-6 and TRBJ2-1; TRBD2 agrees at 12 bases. From germline, CDR1 is SGHDT and CDR2 YYEEEE. This CDR3 is built from 16 residues. V shed 2 bases, J shed 4 bases, and the junction held 4 bases outside the gene matches. CDR3 DNA: TGTGCCAGCAGCTTTGGACTAGCGGGACAATACAATGAGCAGTTCTTC. Amino acid sequence: CASSFGLAGQYNEQFF.

The rearrangement links TRBV6-5 to TRBJ2-2; TRBD1 matches 7 bases. Germline values: CDR1 MNHEY, CDR2 SVGAGI. The CDR3 contains 15 residues. The V and J ends lost 6 bases and 1 base, in that order; junction bases with no gene match: 5. The CDR3 bases are TGTGCCAGCAGAATGGACAGGAGGAACACCGGGGAGCTGTTTTTT. Its protein product is CASRMDRRNTGELFF.

CDR3 in amino acids: CASSSETGLTEAFF. The CDR3 DNA reads as TGTGCCAGCAGTTCTGAGACAGGGTTGACTGAAGCTTTCTTT. The V gene is TRBV6-5, the J gene TRBJ1-1; 7 bases fit TRBD1. Germline CDR1 and CDR2: MNHEY and SVGAGI. J was trimmed by 5 bases and V by 4 bases; bases with no gene match: 7. The CDR3 totals 14 residues.

The chain combines TRBV9 with TRBJ2-3; 7 bases line up with TRBD1. V trimming: 0 bases; J trimming: 3 bases; junction bases outside the gene matches: 4. This CDR3 has 15 residues. Per germline, CDR1 SGDLS and CDR2 YYNGEE. CDR3 in DNA: TGTGCCAGCAGCGTAGAAGGGACAGTAACAGATACGCAGTATTTT. It yields the protein CASSVEGTVTDTQYF.